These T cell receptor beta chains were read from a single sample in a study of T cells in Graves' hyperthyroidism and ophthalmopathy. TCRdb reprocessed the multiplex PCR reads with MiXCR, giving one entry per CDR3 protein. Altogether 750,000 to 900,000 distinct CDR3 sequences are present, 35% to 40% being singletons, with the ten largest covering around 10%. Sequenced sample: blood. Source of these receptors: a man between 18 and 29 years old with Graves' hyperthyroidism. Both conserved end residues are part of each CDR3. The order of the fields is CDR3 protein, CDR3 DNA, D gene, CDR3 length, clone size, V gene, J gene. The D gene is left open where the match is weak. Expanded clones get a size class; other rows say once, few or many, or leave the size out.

cdr3_aa: CASSEGELALRETQYF
cdr3_nt: TGTGCCAGCAGTGAGGGAGAGCTAGCGTTGAGGGAGACCCAGTACTTC
d_call: .
cdr3_length: 16
clone_size: few
v_call: TRBV2
j_call: TRBJ2-5

cdr3_aa: CSASGGVRREAFF
cdr3_nt: TGCAGTGCCTCAGGTGGGGTCAGAAGAGAAGCTTTCTTT
d_call: .
cdr3_length: 13
clone_size: many
v_call: TRBV20-1
j_call: TRBJ1-1

cdr3_aa: CASRPILAGALEQYF
cdr3_nt: TGTGCCAGCCGTCCCATCCTAGCGGGAGCACTCGAGCAGTACTTC
d_call: TRBD2
cdr3_length: 15
clone_size: few
v_call: TRBV7-8
j_call: TRBJ2-7

cdr3_aa: CASSAGTIMGELFF
cdr3_nt: TGTGCCAGCAGCGCCGGGACTATCATGGGGGAGCTGTTTTTT
d_call: TRBD2
cdr3_length: 14
clone_size: .
v_call: TRBV9
j_call: TRBJ2-2

cdr3_aa: CASLGTGGAEAFF
cdr3_nt: TGCGCCAGCCTCGGGACAGGGGGGGCTGAAGCTTTCTTT
d_call: TRBD1
cdr3_length: 13
clone_size: .
v_call: TRBV10-2
j_call: TRBJ1-1

cdr3_aa: CSARTGTSEAFF
cdr3_nt: TGCAGTGCTAGGACAGGTACTTCCGAAGCTTTCTTT
d_call: .
cdr3_length: 12
clone_size: .
v_call: TRBV20-1
j_call: TRBJ1-1

cdr3_aa: CASRGTGRTGELLF
cdr3_nt: TGTGCCAGCAGAGGGACAGGCCGAACCGGGGAGCTGCTTTTT
d_call: TRBD1
cdr3_length: 14
clone_size: .
v_call: TRBV12-3/TRBV12-4
j_call: TRBJ2-2

cdr3_aa: CATRSTGQQPQHF
cdr3_nt: TGTGCCACTAGATCTACAGGGCAACAGCCCCAGCATTTT
d_call: .
cdr3_length: 13
clone_size: .
v_call: TRBV24-1
j_call: TRBJ1-5

cdr3_aa: CASSTSIKPDEQYF
cdr3_nt: TGTGCCAGCAGTACGAGTATTAAGCCGGACGAGCAGTACTTC
d_call: .
cdr3_length: 14
clone_size: .
v_call: TRBV12-3/TRBV12-4
j_call: TRBJ2-7

cdr3_aa: CASSDGPGGNQPQHF
cdr3_nt: TGTGCCAGTAGTGACGGTCCAGGGGGCAATCAGCCCCAGCATTTT
d_call: .
cdr3_length: 15
clone_size: .
v_call: TRBV19
j_call: TRBJ1-5

cdr3_aa: CASSVGGVQGSTEAFF
cdr3_nt: TGTGCCAGCAGCGTAGGGGGGGTACAGGGCTCCACTGAAGCTTTCTTT
d_call: .
cdr3_length: 16
clone_size: .
v_call: TRBV9
j_call: TRBJ1-1

cdr3_aa: CASSSGQGQRVYEQYF
cdr3_nt: TGCGCCAGCAGCTCGGGACAGGGGCAGAGGGTGTACGAGCAGTACTTC
d_call: TRBD1
cdr3_length: 16
clone_size: .
v_call: TRBV5-1
j_call: TRBJ2-7

cdr3_aa: CASSGGQGREKLFF
cdr3_nt: TGTGCCAGCAGCGGAGGACAGGGACGTGAAAAACTGTTTTTT
d_call: TRBD1
cdr3_length: 14
clone_size: .
v_call: TRBV7-2
j_call: TRBJ1-4

cdr3_aa: CASTQRGGATNEKLFF
cdr3_nt: TGCGCCAGCACTCAGAGGGGGGGTGCAACTAATGAAAAACTGTTTTTT
d_call: .
cdr3_length: 16
clone_size: few
v_call: TRBV10-1
j_call: TRBJ1-4

cdr3_aa: CASSLGRESSYEQYF
cdr3_nt: TGTGCCAGCAGCTTAGGACGGGAGAGCTCCTACGAGCAGTACTTC
d_call: .
cdr3_length: 15
clone_size: .
v_call: TRBV7-9
j_call: TRBJ2-7

cdr3_aa: CSARSGGSGTQYF
cdr3_nt: TGCAGTGCTAGGTCGGGGGGGTCGGGGACCCAGTACTTC
d_call: TRBD2
cdr3_length: 13
clone_size: few
v_call: TRBV20-1
j_call: TRBJ2-5